This T cell receptor beta chain is drawn from a study of blood T cells in healthy people across ages. Regarding the study as a whole: It was not possible, with unsorted PBMCs, to conclusively compare naive and antigen-experienced cells.

Remarks on this clonotype: Its target is not known.

Per germline, CDR1 SEHNR and CDR2 FQNEAQ (reference sequence). There are 15 residues in the CDR3. V gave up 5 bases and J gave up 0 bases, with 11 bases separating them. Sample-barcoded 5' priming and a J-beta primer mix drove a second PCR of roughly 6 to 12 cycles. TCRdb itself ran the 5' RACE reads through MiXCR, one entry per CDR3 protein. The repertoire holds over 750,000 distinct CDR3 sequences, with around 25% as singletons. The same sample was also used in a study of T cells of mothers and their children. From that second work: Samples came from a few healthy Caucasian mothers and their six children. Primer M1S, used in the second PCR, introduced sample barcodes and 2-4 random nucleotides. Evidence of persistent microchimeric T cell clones was absent.

V is TRBV7-9 and J is TRBJ2-4, with TRBD2 as a possible D gene (5 bases). This clonotype was obtained from a boy younger than 18 in good health. The material sequenced was blood. Written as DNA, the CDR3 is TGTGCCAGCAGCCCCCCGGGGTCAGCCAAAAACATTCAGTACTTC. It codes for CASSPPGSAKNIQYF.